Sequencing of this T cell receptor beta chain was carried out in a study of T cells after yellow fever vaccination. In its sample, this clonotype was seen a few times. Between the trimmed V and J ends, which lost 3 bases and 0 bases, there was a span of 8 bases. There are 13 residues in the CDR3. Germline V gives CDR1 SQVTM, CDR2 ANQGSEA. TCRdb re-called the 5' RACE reads with MiXCR, one entry per CDR3 protein. The sample consists of under 300,000 distinct CDR3 sequences, 6.9% of them appearing once. Sequenced here: CD4+ T cells sorted from PBMCs, sampled 15 days after the yellow fever booster vaccination. The sequence derives from a man younger than 40 who received the YFV17D yellow fever vaccine. This chain joins TRBV29-1 and TRBJ2-5; no firm D call. The CDR3 DNA follows: TGCAGCGTTGAGTTCTCAGACCAAGAGACCCAGTACTTC. Its translation is CSVEFSDQETQYF.